This T cell receptor beta chain was sequenced during a study of T cell responses to AZD1222 COVID-19 vaccine. Study-wide context: Doses given second, at about 4 or about 12 weeks, were pooled.

Study-wide points: Following two doses of AZD1222, Spike-specific TCR breadth and depth rose. Only a handful of AZD1222 recipients tested seropositive at baseline. As reported, nearly half of all spike-specific TCRs target variant regions that are unmutated.

CDR1 is LGHDT, CDR2 YNNKEL, per germline (reference sequence). The CDR3 spans 14 residues. V dropped 2 bases and J dropped 5 bases, with 12 bases sitting between them. In the case of this clone: Antigen specificity is unknown.

The data were produced by immunoSEQ multiplex PCR, yet TCRdb's version contains in-frame clones alone and is incomplete. The sample shows 120,000 or so clones, about 90% of them seen only once. The chain couples TRBV3-1 (or the pseudogene TRBV3-2) to TRBJ1-1, with D perhaps TRBD1 (5 bases). This TCR was recovered from an adult in good health. Sequenced material: peripheral blood, taken on day 0 of AZD1222 vaccination. DNA of the CDR3: TGTGCCAGCAGCCAATCTAGGGGCTGGACTGAAGCTTTCTTT. Its protein product is CASSQSRGWTEAFF.